The 12 T cell receptor beta chains reported below all come from one sample, sequenced in a study of technical replicates of blood from four donors. Sequencing was performed with immunoSEQ multiplex PCR; in TCRdb, only in-frame clones are kept and a portion is missing. The sample contains just over 70,000 clones, approximately 96% of which appear only once. The specimen was T cells isolated from PBMCs. The receptors shown here come from a human donor in good health.

The CDR3 nucleotides read TGTGCCATCAGTGAACTTAATCAGCCCCAGCATTTT. This codes for CAISELNQPQHF. This sequence joins TRBV10-3 and TRBJ1-5, with D unresolved. The V end was cut by 3 bases, the J end by 4 bases, with 4 bases between. The germline V gene encodes CDR1 ENHRY and CDR2 SYGVKD. This CDR3 has 12 residues.

V usage is TRBV11-3 and J usage is TRBJ2-5; 10 bases align to TRBD2. J gave up 3 bases and V 5 bases, and 12 bases lay outside the gene matches. Germline CDR1 SGHNT, CDR2 YENEEA. The CDR3 runs 17 residues. The CDR3 sequence: CASSESSGRWGKETQYF. CDR3 nucleotide sequence: TGTGCCAGCAGCGAAAGTAGCGGGAGGTGGGGGAAAGAGACCCAGTACTTC.

The sample holds one count of this clone. The rearrangement links TRBV6-5 to TRBJ1-2; no definite D call. Germline values: CDR1 MNHEY, CDR2 SVGAGI. This CDR3 spans 14 amino acids. Trimming took off 0 bases at V and 5 bases at J, with 10 bases between the two ends. CDR3 DNA: TGTGCCAGCAGTTACTCGTTGCAAGCATATGGCTACACCTTC. Its translation is CASSYSLQAYGYTF.

The V gene is TRBV29-1, the J gene TRBJ1-2, with D unclear. Germline V gene sequence: CDR1 SQVTM, CDR2 ANQGSEA. This CDR3 region has 11 residues. Trimming cost V 5 bases and J 4 bases, with 8 bases left between them. CDR3 residues: CSVYSTYGYTF. The DNA for the CDR3 is TGCAGCGTTTACAGTACCTATGGCTACACCTTC.

The V and J genes are TRBV18 and TRBJ2-4; D not resolved. Trimming took off 1 base at V and 5 bases at J, with 12 bases between the two ends. The CDR3 totals 15 residues. CDR1 and CDR2 from the germline V gene are KGHSH and LQKENI. The CDR3 nucleotides are TGTGCCAGCTCACCACTGCGGAAATCGGAAAACATTCAGTACTTC. It codes for CASSPLRKSENIQYF.

CDR3 DNA sequence: TGTGCCAGCAGACTGAGCGGGGATACCTACGAGCAGTACTTC. Its translation is CASRLSGDTYEQYF. The J gene is TRBJ2-7, the V gene TRBV6-5; 7 nucleotides align to TRBD2. Trimming cost V 6 bases and J 2 bases; bases outside gene matches: 7. CDR1 and CDR2 (germline): MNHEY, SVGAGI. The CDR3 length is 14 residues.

V is TRBV7-8 and J is TRBJ2-4, with 7 nucleotides matching TRBD1. The CDR3 runs to 15 residues. Germline lookup yields CDR1 SGHVS and CDR2 FQNEAQ. The trim removed 5 bases at V and 0 bases at J, leaving 4 bases unmatched. The CDR3, as DNA: TGTGCCAGCAGCACCGACAGGGCAGCCAAAAACATTCAGTACTTC. It encodes CASSTDRAAKNIQYF.

The rearrangement joins TRBV9 to TRBJ1-1; no firm D call. Germline loops: CDR1 SGDLS, CDR2 YYNGEE. This CDR3 has 13 residues. V lost 6 bases and J lost 9, with 18 bases in between. The CDR3 reads CASNPEGRAKAFF. The CDR3 coding sequence is TGTGCCAGCAACCCAGAGGGTCGGGCAAAAGCTTTCTTT. The complete variable domain, with remaining parts taken from reference TRBV9 and TRBJ1-1, reads DSGVTQTPKHLITATGQRVTLRCSPRSGDLSVYWYQQSLDQGLQFLIQYYNGEERAKGNILERFSAQQFPDLHSELNLSSLELGDSALYFCASNPEGRAKAFFGQGTRLTVV.

V usage is TRBV7-3 and J usage is TRBJ1-1; D remains unclear. From germline, CDR1 is SGHTA and CDR2 FQGTGA. Trimming took 1 base from V and 3 from J, leaving 6 bases between them. The CDR3 covers 13 residues. The CDR3 DNA reads TGTGCCAGCAGCTTAAATCCGGACACTGAAGCTTTCTTT. It encodes CASSLNPDTEAFF.

The CDR3 region has the DNA TGTGCCAGCAGCGACCGACTAGCGGGTACCTACGAGCAGTACTTC. Its protein is CASSDRLAGTYEQYF. The chain has TRBV7-9 and TRBJ2-7; 10 bases match TRBD2. Per the germline V gene, CDR1 is SEHNR and CDR2 is FQNEAQ (reference sequence). V shed 5 bases, J shed 2 bases, and the junction held 6 bases outside the gene matches. The CDR3 has 15 amino acids.

The J gene is TRBJ2-2, the V gene TRBV19; 8 bases line up with TRBD1. The germline V gene has CDR1 LNHDA and CDR2 SQIVND (reference sequence). The V segment lost 8 bases and the J segment 1 base; nucleotides outside the gene matches: 3. This CDR3 spans 14 amino acids. The CDR3 reads CASSGQVNTGELFF. CDR3 coding DNA: TGTGCCAGTTCGGGACAGGTGAACACCGGGGAGCTGTTTTTT.

Comment on this clone: The junction and the germline gene differ at one end; a read error may be behind it. The chain links TRBV5-4 to TRBJ2-1; 7 nucleotides agree with TRBD1. The CDR3 is 13 residues long. CDR1 SGHNT and CDR2 YYREEE come from the germline V gene (reference sequence). The CDR3 DNA reads TGTGCCAGCAGCGGACTGCTACAGGGGCTCACGGTCTTC. This gives the protein CASSGLLQGLTVF.